This T cell receptor (beta chain) emerged from a study of PD-1 blockade in classical Hodgkin lymphoma (dated by TCRdb to the early 2020s). Describing the broader study: Nivolumab dosing was 3 mg/kg intravenously every 2 weeks, continuing until either disease progression or unacceptable toxicity. The study used TCR beta sequencing and CyTOF to define a peripheral blood immune signature of response to PD-1 blockade in classical Hodgkin lymphoma. Here is what the overall study found, with its caveats: A significant rise by C4D1 was seen in CD4+ but not CD8+ TCR diversity (p=0.0027 vs p=0.16), with the rise being most apparent in complete responders (p=0.02). Among trial patients, those achieving complete response had baseline diversity similar to that of newly diagnosed patients, while diversity was significantly lower in partial responders and progressors. Patients starting nivolumab less than 1 year after ASCT had lower diversity and were excluded from later analyses to avoid confounding by immune reconstitution. Newly diagnosed patients were reported to have lower baseline TCR diversity than healthy donors, and relapsed/refractory patients were reported to have lower baseline TCR diversity still. The study was restricted to a single clinical trial cohort, and the causes of repertoire differences, possibly disease activity or prior therapy, were left undefined.

The time point label corresponds to: cycle 4 day 1 (C4D1), after 5 to 7 weeks of nivolumab. Every trial patient had relapsed after autologous stem cell transplantation, and cohorts A, B and C differed in prior brentuximab vedotin exposure. The trial cohort was composed of over 50 patients with relapsed/refractory classical Hodgkin lymphoma, for whom complete response, partial response or progressive disease was recorded as best overall response. Single-agent nivolumab was administered to trial patients in the multi-cohort phase II CheckMate 205 trial. An independent review committee assessed best overall response by applying the 2007 International Working Group response criteria. Trial PBMCs were obtained immediately prior to nivolumab initiation (C1D1) and on therapy at cycle 2 day 1 and cycle 4 day 1. Peripheral blood was collected in 8 mL Vacutainer Cell Preparation Tubes, from which PBMCs were isolated by centrifugation and then cryopreserved.

V lost 0 bases and J lost 8 bases; the stretch between them is 11 bases long. Via the germline V gene, CDR1 is LGHNA and CDR2 YSLEER. The CDR3 sequence holds 14 residues, the cysteine and phenylalanine included. Of all the DNA, just the CDR3 is kept, 42 bases in frame from base 1. For this clone: There is no known antigen for this receptor. Base qualities were left out, and no much larger clone turns up one base away.

The Qiagen DNeasy kit was used to extract genomic DNA both from unsorted PBMCs and from the negatively selected CD4+ and CD8+ fractions. Using primers that anneal to V and J segments, immunoSEQ multiplex PCR amplified the TCR beta CDR3 regions. A synthetic immune receptor repertoire was used to minimize amplification bias, and any residual bias was removed computationally once sequencing was done. Processing in the source paper ran as follows. Repertoire diversity was quantified as the Shannon entropy index using custom Python scripts. Unsorted, CD4+ and CD8+ repertoires were analyzed separately, except in combined analyses where CD4+ and CD8+ sequences were merged in silico. A clone counted as expanded when the clone's frequency after treatment rose at least 2-fold relative to C1D1, and clones undetected at baseline were given a pseudocount of 0.5. Clones with 0 or 1 copy at C1D1 were defined as singleton clones, while clones with 2 or more copies were defined as non-singleton clones. Clones expanded in unsorted samples were labelled as CD4+, CD8+ or unknown by matching protein sequences in sorted samples from the same patient. Wilcoxon tests on paired samples were used to test changes in diversity from C1D1 to C4D1. TCRdb retrieved this table from immuneACCESS and kept in-frame rearrangements only. Not all clones are present; in checked studies, unresolved V genes account for under half, and no reason is known for the remainder. The DNA was the basis for D and trimming; V, J and clone size are from that table. Recorded for this sample are some 7,000 clones; approximately 83% of them occurred a single time. The ten largest clones take up around two fifths of the sample.

The sequencing used peripheral blood mononuclear cells (PBMCs), collected before the fourth cycle of nivolumab. The rearranged chain carries TRBV4-3 and TRBJ2-1; the D gene is unclear. This clonotype was sampled from a human donor with classical Hodgkin lymphoma. The DNA sequence reads TGCGCCAGCAGCCAAGATATAGACTTCTATGAGCAGTTCTTC. This encodes CASSQDIDFYEQFF.